The 24 T cell receptor beta chains in this list originate from one sample, sequenced in a study of CD8 T cells in Susac syndrome. RNA was extracted with the RNeasy kit, and a quantity of about 0.5 to 1 ug was reverse transcribed using random hexamers. TCRdb used MiXCR to reprocess the immunoSEQ multiplex PCR reads, holding one entry per CDR3 protein. The data contain over 120,000 distinct CDR3 sequences, 95% of them singletons. The source material was CD4+ T cells from PBMCs. The receptors were sampled from a human donor with Susac syndrome.

The rearrangement joins TRBV19 to TRBJ2-1; possibly TRBD2 for D (5 bases). With 5 bases removed from V and 2 bases from J, the gap between germline ends came to 13 bases. The CDR3 is made up of 15 amino acids. Germline-derived CDR1 and CDR2 are LNHDA and SQIVND (reference sequence). DNA for the CDR3: TGTGCCAGTAGTGTCCGAGCGGAGACCTACAATGAGCAGTTCTTC. Its translation: CASSVRAETYNEQFF.

This clonotype appeared a single time. The rearrangement joins TRBV12-3 or TRBV12-4 to TRBJ2-5, with D perhaps TRBD1 (6 bases). Trimming left V 5 bases short and J 7 bases short, with 14 bases between. CDR3 length: 13 amino acids. CDR3 nucleotide sequence: TGTGCCAGCAGTCGCGACAGGCTGGTGACCCAGTACTTC. It is translated as CASSRDRLVTQYF.

This chain uses TRBV7-2 with TRBJ1-2; D remains unclear. The germline V gene has CDR1 SGHTA and CDR2 FQGNSA. The CDR3 runs to 12 residues. The V end was cut by 4 bases, the J end by 8 bases, with 11 bases between. CDR3: CASSSKVRGYTF. In DNA, the CDR3 is TGTGCCAGCAGCTCAAAGGTCCGGGGCTACACCTTC.

The chain has TRBV24-1 and TRBJ2-1, with 14 nucleotides matching TRBD2. The CDR3 sequence is 19 residues long. J was trimmed by 3 bases and V by 2 bases; bases with no gene match: 8. CDR1 and CDR2 from the germline V gene are KGHDR and SFDVKD. The CDR3 nucleotides are TGTGCCACCAGTGATTCGCGGACTAGCGGGAGGTGGGGCTACAATGAGCAGTTCTTC. Translation: CATSDSRTSGRWGYNEQFF.

V gene TRBV5-6 combines with J gene TRBJ1-2; 7 bases are a match to TRBD1. The CDR3 extends over 13 amino acids. CDR1 is SGHDT, CDR2 YYEEEE, per germline. Trimming at V came to 4 bases and at J to 5 bases, leaving 5 bases not matched to a gene. CDR3 loop: CASSRDSEYGYTF. The CDR3 DNA is TGTGCCAGCAGCCGGGACAGCGAATATGGCTACACCTTC. The full variable domain, completed using reference TRBV5-6 and TRBJ1-2, is DAGVTQSPTHLIKTRGQQVTLRCSPKSGHDTVSWYQQALGQGPQFIFQYYEEEERQRGNFPDRFSGHQFPNYSSELNVNALLLGDSALYLCASSRDSEYGYTFGSGTRLTVV.

This clonotype was seen just once. The chain employs TRBV14 and TRBJ1-6; a possible D gene is TRBD1 (6 bases). CDR3 length: 19 residues. Germline CDR1 is SGHDN and CDR2 is FVKESK. Trimming shortened V by 3 bases and J by 0 bases, and 18 bases separated the two germline ends. CDR3 residues: CASSHRTWQGSSYNSPLHF. CDR3 bases: TGTGCCAGCAGCCACCGCACCTGGCAGGGGAGCTCCTATAATTCACCCCTCCACTTT.

The V and J genes are TRBV30 and TRBJ1-6; the match to TRBD1 covers 7 bases. Germline assignment: CDR1 GTSNPN and CDR2 SVGIG (reference sequence). The CDR3 runs to 13 residues. V shed 6 bases, J shed 6 bases, and the junction held 5 bases outside the gene matches. CDR3 sequence reads: CACQGQTNSPLHF. In DNA, the CDR3 is TGTGCCTGCCAGGGACAGACTAATTCACCCCTCCACTTT.

J is TRBJ2-5 and V is TRBV18; possible D gene TRBD2, 5 bases. Between the trimmed V and J ends, which lost 5 bases and 5 bases, there was a span of 12 bases. This CDR3 comprises 13 residues. Looked up from germline, CDR1 is KGHSH and CDR2 is LQKENI. Here the CDR3 reads CASSSGRAETQYF. The CDR3 DNA reads as TGTGCCAGCTCATCGGGAAGGGCGGAGACCCAGTACTTC.

The sample holds a few counts of this clonotype. One end of the junction is discordant with germline, which a read error may explain. The rearrangement uses TRBV7-7 and TRBJ2-2; D unclear. The germline gives CDR1 SSHAT, CDR2 FNYEAQ (reference sequence). The CDR3 spans 13 residues. The CDR3 region is CASSSLNTGELFF. CDR3 bases: TGTGCTAGCAGCTCCCTGAACACCGGGGAGCTGTTTTTT.

This sequence joins TRBV29-1 and TRBJ2-3; D unclear. CDR1 and CDR2 from the germline V gene are SQVTM and ANQGSEA. V lost 3 bases and J 6 bases, leaving 13 bases between the germline ends. This CDR3 is 13 amino acids long. The CDR3 protein is CSVEWSLGDTQYF. CDR3 nucleotides: TGCAGCGTTGAGTGGAGCCTGGGGGATACGCAGTATTTT.

The V and J genes are TRBV29-1 and TRBJ2-7; 7 nucleotides match TRBD1. CDR1 is SQVTM and CDR2 is ANQGSEA in the germline V gene. Trimming removed 5 bases from V and 4 bases from J; junction bases left unmatched: 5. CDR3 size: 12 residues. The CDR3 DNA reads as TGCAGCGTTTCTCACAGGGGTTACGAGCAGTACTTC. This sequence encodes CSVSHRGYEQYF.

The rearrangement joins TRBV6-2 or TRBV6-3 to TRBJ1-5; D call uncertain. The CDR3 sequence is 12 residues long. The V end lost 4 bases, the J end lost 5 bases, and 6 bases lay between the germline ends. Germline V lookup: CDR1 MNHEY, CDR2 SVGEGT. CDR3 protein: CASSSPYQPQHF. CDR3 nucleotide sequence: TGTGCCAGCAGTTCTCCCTATCAGCCCCAGCATTTT.

The V call is TRBV7-9, the J call TRBJ1-2; TRBD1 might be the D (5 bases). The CDR3 is made up of 13 amino acids. V lost 4 bases to trimming and J lost 4 bases, with 10 bases between them. Per germline, CDR1 SEHNR and CDR2 FQNEAQ (reference sequence). CDR3 in amino acids: CASSSWGSYGYTF. Here the CDR3 DNA reads TGTGCCAGCAGCTCCTGGGGGAGCTATGGCTACACCTTC.

The chain combines TRBV7-9 with TRBJ1-2, with 8 bases matching TRBD1. This CDR3 has 15 residues. Trimming took 4 bases from V and 0 from J; bases not matched to a gene: 4. Germline V gene lookup returns CDR1 SEHNR and CDR2 FQNEAQ (reference sequence). The CDR3 DNA reads as TGTGCCAGCAGCTCAGGACAGGGAGCTAACTATGGCTACACCTTC. Protein sequence: CASSSGQGANYGYTF.

J is TRBJ1-2 and V is TRBV28, with D tentatively TRBD1 (6 bases). Trimming took off 6 bases at V and 2 bases at J, with 13 bases between the two ends. This CDR3 has 14 amino acids. CDR1 is MDHEN, CDR2 SYDVKM, per germline. CDR3 nucleotides: TGTGCCAGCAGCCGCTCCACAGGGAACTATGGCTACACCTTC. It is translated as CASSRSTGNYGYTF.

The J gene is TRBJ2-7, the V gene TRBV27; 12 bases match TRBD2. V was pared by 7 bases and J by 2 bases, with 6 bases of the junction left unmatched. This CDR3 is 15 amino acids long. The germline CDR1 and CDR2 sequences are MNHEY and SMNVEV (reference sequence). The CDR3 here is CASTKLAGGTYEQYF. CDR3 DNA: TGTGCCAGCACTAAACTAGCGGGGGGCACCTACGAGCAGTACTTC.

The rearrangement joins TRBV30 to TRBJ2-7; 7 nucleotides align to TRBD2. Germline V gives CDR1 GTSNPN, CDR2 SVGIG (reference sequence). The CDR3 has 12 residues. V was clipped by 7 bases and J by 4 bases; unmatched bases: 7. The CDR3 here is CAYTAGGYEQYF. CDR3 DNA sequence: TGTGCCTATACAGCCGGGGGGTACGAGCAGTACTTC.

The table lists this clonotype with a count of one. The V and J genes are TRBV29-1 and TRBJ2-1, with D perhaps matching TRBD2 (5 bases). This CDR3 spans 11 amino acids. In germline, CDR1 is SQVTM, CDR2 ANQGSEA. The V and J ends lost 8 bases and 5 bases respectively, with 10 bases between them. CDR3 region: CSYGLDNEQFF. CDR3 sequence (DNA): TGCAGCTACGGACTTGACAATGAGCAGTTCTTC.

The rearrangement joins TRBV12-3 or TRBV12-4 to TRBJ2-5, with a weak D call TRBD1 (6 bases). V was shortened by 8 bases and J by 5 bases, with 18 bases between the two germline ends. The CDR3 covers 14 residues. CDR3 in amino acids: CASARDTGLETQYF. The CDR3 DNA is TGTGCCAGCGCACGGGACACGGGCTTGGAGACCCAGTACTTC.

This chain connects TRBV30 to TRBJ1-2; no firm D call. CDR1 is GTSNPN, CDR2 SVGIG, per germline (reference sequence). CDR3 length: 13 amino acids. Trimming removed 1 base from V and 2 bases from J, with 8 bases in between. The CDR3 DNA is TGTGCCTGGAGTGCGGCCAGAAACTATGGCTACACCTTC. Protein product: CAWSAARNYGYTF. The full variable domain, its missing parts supplied by reference TRBV30 and TRBJ1-2, is SQTIHQWPATLVQPVGSPLSLECTVEGTSNPNLYWYRQAAGRGLQLLFYSVGIGQISSEVPQNLSASRPQDRQFILSSKKLLLSDSGFYLCAWSAARNYGYTFGSGTRLTVV.

The chain has TRBV7-9 and TRBJ1-4; D unclear. The CDR3 loop spans 15 amino acids. Germline CDR1 reads SEHNR; CDR2 reads FQNEAQ (reference sequence). V gave up 4 bases and J gave up 5 bases, with 14 bases separating them. CDR3 bases: TGTGCCAGCAGCTCGTGGACGGTTGGAAATGAAAAACTGTTTTTT. The encoded protein is CASSSWTVGNEKLFF.

The V gene is TRBV20-1, the J gene TRBJ2-3; D remains unclear. With 2 bases removed from V and 4 bases from J, the gap between germline ends came to 7 bases. The CDR3 sequence is 12 residues long. Germline V gives CDR1 DFQATT, CDR2 SNEGSKA (reference sequence). This chain's CDR3 is CSARMKPDTQYF. The DNA for the CDR3 is TGCAGTGCTAGAATGAAGCCAGATACGCAGTATTTT.

The chain is built from TRBV30 and TRBJ2-5; D ambiguous. The CDR3 totals 11 residues. The germline V gene encodes CDR1 GTSNPN and CDR2 SVGIG (reference sequence). Trimming left V 5 bases short and J 5 bases short, with 9 bases between. DNA of the CDR3: TGTGCCTGGTCCCCCGCGGAGACCCAGTACTTC. Its protein product is CAWSPAETQYF.

The chain links TRBV30 to TRBJ2-2, with D tentatively TRBD2 (5 bases). The germline V gene has CDR1 GTSNPN and CDR2 SVGIG (reference sequence). V lost 1 base to trimming and J lost 5 bases, with 8 bases between them. The CDR3 covers 13 residues. DNA for the CDR3: TGTGCCTGGAGTGCCCGGGGAACCGGGGAGCTGTTTTTT. Protein: CAWSARGTGELFF.